The 17 T cell receptor beta chains presented below share a single source sample, sequenced in a study of patients and donors after allogeneic stem cell transplantation (dated by TCRdb to about 2020). The library was made by RT-PCR. TCRdb shows the sequencer as NextSeq 550. The raw public reads went through TCRdb reprocessing: fastp at Q25, MiXCR clone calling, in-frame beta chains kept. Rows with a matching CDR3 protein are joined into one entry that keeps the most common DNA and genes. The sample data list about 410,000 distinct CDR3 sequences, and roughly 16% of these were observed just once. The top ten clones comprise 6.5% to 7.5% of the sample. Sequenced: blood, either unsorted or a sorted T cell fraction (not recorded which). The origin of the receptors is a human donor who was either an allogeneic HSCT recipient or a stem cell or donor lymphocyte infusion donor (not recorded which). It is not recorded whose cells these are; they may come from a transplant donor.

This clonotype was picked up a small number of times. This rearrangement joins TRBV7-3 to TRBJ2-3, with D perhaps TRBD2 (6 bases). Germline V gene lookup returns CDR1 SGHTA and CDR2 FQGTGA. There are 16 residues in the CDR3. V was shortened by 5 bases and J by 0 bases, with 15 bases between the two germline ends. CDR3 loop: CASSPGPGLSTDTQYF. In nucleotides, the CDR3 is TGTGCCAGCAGCCCAGGCCCGGGACTGAGCACAGATACGCAGTATTTT.

This clonotype was observed once. The chain has TRBV4-1 and TRBJ2-1; 10 bases agree with TRBD1. Germline lookup yields CDR1 MGHRA and CDR2 YSYEKL. The CDR3 runs to 17 residues. V lost 3 bases and J lost 12; bases outside the gene matches: 17. In DNA form, the CDR3 reads TGCGCCAGCAGCCAGAGGATCCCGGGACAGGGGATAGGGGGGCAGTTCTTC. It yields the protein CASSQRIPGQGIGGQFF.

This clonotype appeared a few times. CDR3 in DNA: TGTGCCAGCAGCCATCGACAGGGGAAGAACACTGAAGCTTTCTTT. The encoded protein is CASSHRQGKNTEAFF. The chain employs TRBV9 and TRBJ1-1; 8 nucleotides agree with TRBD1. With V trimmed by 4 bases and J by 1 base, 6 bases remained unmatched. The CDR3 is 15 amino acids. Germline-derived CDR1 and CDR2 are SGDLS and YYNGEE.

This clonotype was detected a few times. This chain connects TRBV3-1 to TRBJ2-2; TRBD1 matches at 10 bases. The germline V gene encodes CDR1 LGHDT and CDR2 YNNKEL (reference sequence). V lost 4 bases to trimming and J lost 1 base; unmatched junction nucleotides: 3. CDR3 length: 16 residues. The CDR3 protein is CASSPWTGGNTGELFF. DNA of the CDR3: TGTGCCAGCAGCCCCTGGACAGGGGGGAACACCGGGGAGCTGTTTTTT.

This clonotype appeared a few times. The chain recombines TRBV24-1 with TRBJ2-3; D may be TRBD2 (6 bases). Per germline, CDR1 KGHDR and CDR2 SFDVKD. The CDR3 has 16 residues. Trimming left V 3 bases short and J 2 bases short, with 14 bases between. CDR3 sequence reads: CATSDPSRGSTDTQYF. The CDR3 coding sequence is TGTGCCACCAGTGATCCGAGTCGGGGGTCCACAGATACGCAGTATTTT.

This clonotype appeared a few times. The chain couples TRBV6-5 to TRBJ2-5; no clear D gene. CDR1 is MNHEY and CDR2 is SVGAGI in the germline V gene. The CDR3 totals 15 residues. V gave up 0 bases and J gave up 5 bases, with 13 bases separating them. The CDR3 spells CASSYSFGRQETQYF. As DNA, the CDR3 is TGTGCCAGCAGTTACTCGTTCGGTAGGCAGGAGACCCAGTACTTC.

This rearrangement joins TRBV7-9 to TRBJ2-7; D call uncertain. Trimming removed 5 bases at V and 3 bases at J, with 11 bases between. CDR1 and CDR2 from the germline V gene are SEHNR and FQNEAQ (reference sequence). This CDR3 region has 13 residues. Written as DNA, the CDR3 is TGTGCCAGCAGCCATCTAACTAACTACGAGCAGTACTTC. Protein product: CASSHLTNYEQYF.

A few counts support this clonotype. At one of its ends the junction is not consistent with the germline gene, which may arise from a read error. J is TRBJ2-1 and V is TRBV5-1; D possibly corresponds to TRBD2 (6 bases). Germline CDR1 and CDR2: SGHRS and YFSETQ. The CDR3 covers 15 residues. The CDR3 sequence: CATSLDLGGYNEQFF. CDR3 coding DNA: TGCGCCACCAGCTTAGATCTTGGAGGGTACAATGAGCAGTTCTTC.

The chain carries TRBV7-8 and TRBJ2-7; the D gene could be TRBD1 or TRBD2 (5 bases each). This CDR3 is built from 13 residues. The ends were cut back, 3 bases at V and 7 bases at J, with 13 bases in the middle. Germline V gives CDR1 SGHVS, CDR2 FQNEAQ. CDR3 loop: CASSFEGLREQYF. In DNA form, the CDR3 reads TGTGCCAGCAGCTTTGAGGGGTTGAGGGAGCAGTACTTC.

V gene TRBV7-9 combines with J gene TRBJ2-2; either TRBD1 or TRBD2 may supply D (5 bases each). This CDR3 has 16 amino acids. V gave up 5 bases and J gave up 5 bases, with 18 bases separating them. Germline V CDR1 and CDR2: SEHNR, FQNEAQ (reference sequence). CDR3 in amino acids: CASSLGPIGGTGELFF. The CDR3 bases are TGTGCCAGCAGCCTGGGACCGATAGGTGGGACCGGGGAGCTGTTTTTT.

The rearrangement joins TRBV4-3 to TRBJ2-3; 8 nucleotides match TRBD2. The CDR3 is 17 amino acids. Trimming cost V 3 bases and J 4 bases; bases outside gene matches: 12. CDR1 LGHNA and CDR2 YSLEER come from the germline V gene. The CDR3 coding sequence is TGCGCCAGCAGCCACTTCCAAGCGGGGGCCCGGGCAGATACGCAGTATTTT. Encoded protein: CASSHFQAGARADTQYF.

The rearrangement joins TRBV6-1 to TRBJ2-3; 8 bases align to TRBD2. CDR1 and CDR2 from the germline V gene are MNHNS and SASEGT. The CDR3 has 15 residues. V trimming: 11 bases; J trimming: 2 bases; junction bases outside the gene matches: 12. Here the CDR3 reads CAVTRAGGSTDTQYF. The CDR3 bases are TGTGCCGTTACCAGGGCGGGAGGTTCCACAGATACGCAGTATTTT.

This clonotype was found a few times. The rearrangement uses TRBV20-1 and TRBJ2-7; TRBD2 might be the D (6 bases). The V end lost 2 bases, the J end lost 5 bases, and 25 bases lay between the germline ends. Germline V lookup: CDR1 DFQATT, CDR2 SNEGSKA (reference sequence). The CDR3 is 17 amino acids. The CDR3 nucleotides are TGCAGTGCTAGATTCGGCACGGCCGGGAGAGGTGTTAACGAGCAGTACTTC. Its protein is CSARFGTAGRGVNEQYF.

This clonotype was detected only a few times. The J gene is TRBJ1-1, the V gene TRBV4-3; D unresolved. The CDR3 is 14 amino acids. V lost 3 bases and J lost 3, with 11 bases in between. Germline values: CDR1 LGHNA, CDR2 YSLEER. The CDR3 loop reads CASSQDPSYTEAFF. CDR3 bases: TGCGCCAGCAGCCAGGACCCAAGTTACACTGAAGCTTTCTTT.

This clonotype was picked up many times. The gene calls are TRBV9 and TRBJ2-4; D may match TRBD1 or TRBD2 (5 bases each). V was cut by 0 bases and J by 2 bases, with 9 bases left in between. Germline CDR1 is SGDLS and CDR2 is YYNGEE. The CDR3 length is 15 residues. CDR3 region: CASSVAGASKNIQYF. The DNA of the CDR3 is TGTGCCAGCAGCGTAGCCGGGGCTTCCAAAAACATTCAGTACTTC.

This clonotype was seen repeatedly, ten times or more. V usage is TRBV7-2 and J usage is TRBJ1-1; possible D gene TRBD1, 5 bases. Looked up from germline, CDR1 is SGHTA and CDR2 is FQGNSA. This CDR3 has 11 amino acids. V lost 6 bases and J 11 bases, leaving 13 bases between the germline ends. CDR3 DNA sequence: TGTGCCAGCAGTCCACAGGATAGGGCTTTCTTT. This codes for CASSPQDRAFF.

The chain carries TRBV4-1 and TRBJ1-2, with D perhaps matching TRBD1 (6 bases). The CDR3 spans 15 residues. V was trimmed by 3 bases and J by 7 bases, leaving 18 bases between them. The V gene's germline CDR1 is MGHRA and CDR2 YSYEKL. The CDR3 region has the DNA TGCGCCAGCAGCCACCCCCTGGGGGGGGCTGGTGGCTACACCTTC. This translates into CASSHPLGGAGGYTF.